These 16 T cell receptor beta chains share one sample of origin, sequenced in a study of control samples from healthy donors and cancer patients (dated by TCRdb to 2020 to 2021). The library was made by the immunoSEQ multiplex PCR assay. TCRdb took this table from immuneACCESS and kept in-frame rearrangements with V and J called. Such tables lack part of the clones; where checked against another copy, unresolved V genes explain under half of the gap, and the rest is unexplained. The sample records fewer than 90,000 clones, 94% of which are singletons. Together, the top ten hold approximately 5.7% of the sample. The sequenced sample consisted of blood. The receptors were gathered from a woman in her thirties or forties in good health.

This rearrangement joins TRBV7-9 to TRBJ2-1, with 10 bases identical to TRBD1. Per the germline V gene, CDR1 is SEHNR and CDR2 is FQNEAQ (reference sequence). V dropped 4 bases and J dropped 9; count of bases not matched to a gene: 9. The CDR3 runs to 15 residues. This chain's CDR3 is CASSSRDRGMIEQFF. The CDR3 nucleotides are TGTGCCAGCAGCTCACGGGACAGGGGAATGATTGAGCAGTTCTTC. Combining the CDR3 with reference TRBV7-9 and TRBJ2-1 gives the whole variable domain DTGVSQNPRHKITKRGQNVTFRCDPISEHNRLYWYRQTLGQGPEFLTYFQNEAQLEKSRLLSDRFSAERPKGSFSTLEIQRTEQGDSAMYLCASSSRDRGMIEQFFGPGTRLTVL.

The chain carries TRBV7-8 and TRBJ2-5, with D possibly TRBD1 on 5 matching bases. The CDR3 has 13 amino acids. V lost 1 base and J lost 4, with 7 bases in between. Germline V gene data show CDR1 as SGHVS and CDR2 as FQNEAQ. CDR3 loop: CASSLVQGETQYF. DNA for the CDR3: TGTGCCAGCAGCTTAGTGCAGGGAGAGACCCAGTACTTC.

This clone has just a few counts. V is TRBV18 and J is TRBJ2-7, with a weak D call TRBD1 (6 bases). From germline, CDR1 is KGHSH and CDR2 LQKENI. The CDR3 is 15 residues long. Trimming removed 3 bases from V and 2 bases from J, with 14 bases in between. CDR3 bases: TGTGCCAGCTCACCTGCCCAGGGGCTTACCTACGAGCAGTACTTC. Protein product: CASSPAQGLTYEQYF.

The chain employs TRBV4-2 and TRBJ1-5; possibly TRBD1 for D (5 bases). This CDR3 is 15 amino acids long. Germline CDR1 and CDR2: LGHNA and YNFKEQ. Trimming left V 4 bases short and J 8 bases short, with 18 bases between. This CDR3 is CASSLASGGREPQHF. As DNA, the CDR3 is TGTGCCAGCAGCCTCGCTTCGGGCGGCAGGGAGCCCCAGCATTTT.

This rearrangement joins TRBV18 to TRBJ1-1; D call uncertain. Germline CDR1 is KGHSH and CDR2 is LQKENI. The V end lost 1 base, the J end lost 8 bases, and 17 bases lay between the germline ends. The CDR3 loop spans 15 amino acids. This CDR3 is CASSPRERVPPEAFF. Here the CDR3 DNA reads TGTGCCAGCTCACCACGAGAGAGAGTCCCCCCCGAAGCTTTCTTT. The variable domain in full, completed from reference TRBV18 and TRBJ1-1, reads NAGVMQNPRHLVRRRGQEARLRCSPMKGHSHVYWYRQLPEEGLKFMVYLQKENIIDESGMPKERFSAEFPKEGPSILRIQQVVRGDSAAYFCASSPRERVPPEAFFGQGTRLTVV.

This clone appeared once. The rearrangement links TRBV5-1 to TRBJ2-7; 10 positions agree with TRBD1. The ends lost 4 bases at V and 6 bases at J; junction bases unmatched: 10. This CDR3 contains 15 residues. The germline gives CDR1 SGHRS, CDR2 YFSETQ. For the CDR3, the DNA is TGCGCCAGCAGCCCAACAACCGGGACAGGGGTCGAGCAGTACTTC. It specifies CASSPTTGTGVEQYF. Looking up the rest from reference TRBV5-1 and TRBJ2-7 gives the full variable domain: KAGVTQTPRYLIKTRGQQVTLSCSPISGHRSVSWYQQTPGQGLQFLFEYFSETQRNKGNFPGRFSGRQFSNSRSEMNVSTLELGDSALYLCASSPTTGTGVEQYFGPGTRLTVT.

CDR3 DNA: TGTGCCAGCAGCAAAGGGCTTGGAGAGCAGTACTTC. It codes for CASSKGLGEQYF. This chain uses TRBV21-1 with TRBJ2-7. TRBV21-1 is given as a pseudogene. This CDR3 is built from 12 residues.

The V gene is TRBV4-1, the J gene TRBJ1-4, with D perhaps TRBD1 (6 bases). The CDR3 runs to 14 residues. V was shortened by 3 bases and J by 5 bases, with 10 bases between the two germline ends. CDR1 and CDR2 from the germline V gene are MGHRA and YSYEKL. CDR3 in amino acids: CASSQRQENEKLFF. The CDR3 nucleotides read TGCGCCAGCAGCCAGAGACAGGAAAATGAAAAACTGTTTTTT.

This clone has more than one count but fewer than ten. The rearrangement uses TRBV5-1 and TRBJ2-3, with a possible D match to TRBD2 (6 bases). The CDR3 consists of 15 residues. Germline CDR1 SGHRS, CDR2 YFSETQ. Trimming stripped 2 bases from V and 2 bases from J, with 12 bases between. The CDR3 spells CASSFLAGNTDTQYF. CDR3 bases: TGCGCCAGCAGCTTCTTGGCGGGGAACACAGATACGCAGTATTTT.

The table lists this clone with a count of one. The V and J genes are TRBV6-5 and TRBJ1-5; D is unresolved. The ends were cut back, 8 bases at V and 2 bases at J, with 13 bases in the middle. From germline, CDR1 is MNHEY and CDR2 SVGAGI. The CDR3 consists of 14 residues. This chain's CDR3 is CASSIEPGNQPQHF. CDR3 bases: TGTGCCAGCTCCATTGAGCCGGGCAATCAGCCCCAGCATTTT.

The chain employs TRBV20-1 and TRBJ2-1; D is uncertain. V gave up 5 bases and J gave up 9 bases, with 11 bases separating them. The CDR3 is 11 amino acids. The germline gives CDR1 DFQATT, CDR2 SNEGSKA (reference sequence). DNA for the CDR3: TGCAGTGCTGGTAGATCACTTGAGCAGTTCTTC. Translated, it gives CSAGRSLEQFF.

The genes are TRBV6-2 or TRBV6-3 and TRBJ2-7; 9 bases are shared with TRBD1. Germline CDR1 and CDR2: MNHEY and SVGEGT. CDR3 length equals 17 residues. The ends lost 2 bases at V and 5 bases at J; junction bases unmatched: 13. CDR3 sequence: CASSYNFRRDRDHEQYF. CDR3 DNA sequence: TGTGCCAGCAGTTACAACTTCAGGAGGGACAGGGATCACGAGCAGTACTTC.

This sequence joins TRBV3-1 (or the pseudogene TRBV3-2) and TRBJ1-5, with unresolved D. Between the trimmed V and J ends, which lost 4 bases and 0 bases, there was a span of 13 bases. This CDR3 contains 16 residues. The V gene's germline CDR1 is LGHDT and CDR2 YNNKEL (reference sequence). The CDR3 protein is CASSPPGADSNQPQHF. The DNA of the CDR3 is TGTGCCAGCAGCCCCCCAGGAGCCGATAGCAATCAGCCCCAGCATTTT.

The chain uses TRBV5-1 and TRBJ2-7; 9 bases line up with TRBD1. Germline CDR1 SGHRS, CDR2 YFSETQ. The CDR3 has 16 residues. J lost 0 bases, V lost 4 bases, and 8 bases had no gene match. CDR3 sequence reads: CASSAGTGTYSYEQYF. DNA for the CDR3: TGCGCCAGCAGCGCGGGGACAGGGACATACTCCTACGAGCAGTACTTC.

V is TRBV27 and J is TRBJ2-2, with 7 bases identical to TRBD2. CDR3 length equals 18 residues. The junction had 13 bases not matched to a gene; V was cut back by 3 bases and J by 3 bases. Germline V gives CDR1 MNHEY, CDR2 SMNVEV (reference sequence). Written as DNA, the CDR3 is TGTGCCAGCAGTTTTCTACGAGCGGGATGGAGGGACACCGGGGAGCTGTTTTTT. The encoded protein is CASSFLRAGWRDTGELFF.

J is TRBJ2-6 and V is TRBV9; a possible D gene is TRBD2 (6 bases). Per the germline V gene, CDR1 is SGDLS and CDR2 is YYNGEE. The V end lost 2 bases, the J end lost 2 bases, and 20 bases lay between the germline ends. There are 19 residues in the CDR3. The CDR3 DNA reads as TGTGCCAGCAGCGTGGGAGTGAGCGGGTCTAAAGCTGGGGCCAACGTCCTGACTTTC. It encodes CASSVGVSGSKAGANVLTF. The whole variable domain, remainder taken from reference TRBV9 and TRBJ2-6, is DSGVTQTPKHLITATGQRVTLRCSPRSGDLSVYWYQQSLDQGLQFLIQYYNGEERAKGNILERFSAQQFPDLHSELNLSSLELGDSALYFCASSVGVSGSKAGANVLTFGAGSRLTVL.